The sequence of this T cell receptor (beta chain) was determined in a study of neurological immune-mediated disorders. Study-wide results and limits: HTLV-1-associated myelopathy displayed the greatest TCR clonal expansion, and multiple sclerosis exhibited the smallest, lower than that of healthy controls.

This clonotype was seen many times. The antigen is not known. As healthy controls, volunteers from a blood bank in Maryland, USA, were used. Preparation of the unsorted libraries drew on 2 million PBMCs stored at -80 C. Trimming removed 2 bases from V and 8 bases from J, with 8 bases in between. Germline V CDR1 and CDR2: SGDLS, YYNGEE. This CDR3 is 13 amino acids long. With 10-nucleotide random UMIs, 5'RACE was used to make the cDNA. TCRdb re-called the 5' RACE reads through MiXCR, storing one row per CDR3 protein. The table has 72,000 or so distinct CDR3 sequences, approximately 17% seen once. The receptor was isolated from a woman aged 40 to 49 in good health. The chain joins TRBV9 to TRBJ1-6; D remains ambiguous. The sequencing sample was made of PBMCs. The CDR3 DNA reads TGTGCCAGCAGCGTGATCGATGATTCACCCCTCCACTTT. Its protein product is CASSVIDDSPLHF. The full variable domain, rest sourced from reference TRBV9 and TRBJ1-6, is DSGVTQTPKHLITATGQRVTLRCSPRSGDLSVYWYQQSLDQGLQFLIQYYNGEERAKGNILERFSAQQFPDLHSELNLSSLELGDSALYFCASSVIDDSPLHFGNGTRLTVT.